The TCR beta chain under discussion was sequenced for a study of T cell responses to AZD1222 COVID-19 vaccine. The CDR3 totals 12 residues. V dropped 7 bases and J dropped 4 bases, with 9 bases sitting between them. Germline loops: CDR1 SGDLS, CDR2 YYNGEE. On this clone itself: The antigen remains unidentified.

Generated by immunoSEQ multiplex PCR, the TCRdb table keeps only in-frame clones and is missing some. The repertoire includes 20,000 to 25,000 clones, 82% of them detected once, and around 40% sits in the top ten. General observations from the study: Dominant at 160-218 and 743-854, vaccine-associated CD4 TCRs also spanned spike. Clonal diversity may have been underestimated, and the donors were mostly white British, with more females than males. Every sample of the repertoires postdated the peak T cell response.

This sample comprised peripheral blood, obtained on day 0 of AZD1222 vaccination. The chain carries TRBV9 and TRBJ1-5, with D perhaps matching TRBD1 (5 bases). This sequence was found in an adult in good health. The CDR3 DNA is TGTGCCAGCGGGGGGTTAAATCAGCCCCAGCATTTT. It yields the protein CASGGLNQPQHF.